This T cell receptor (beta chain) was recovered during a study of T cells after yellow fever vaccination. As regards this clonotype: This could be a read error, since a much larger clone is one nucleotide away.

TCRdb itself ran the 5' RACE reads through MiXCR, one entry per CDR3 protein. The data hold tens of thousands of distinct CDR3 sequences, with roughly 7.7% observed a single time. This clonotype was obtained from a man in his thirties or forties who received the YFV17D yellow fever vaccine. This specimen was CD8+ T cells sorted from PBMCs, taken on the day of the yellow fever booster vaccination.

The CDR3 DNA reads as TGTGCCAGCAGCTTAGCCTCGGAGGGGCTATATACGCAGTATTTT. Translated, it gives CASSLASEGLYTQYF. This sequence joins TRBV7-2 and TRBJ2-3; a weak D match, TRBD2 (6 bases). The germline V gene encodes CDR1 SGHTA and CDR2 FQGNSA. The CDR3 sequence is 15 residues long. V was clipped by 0 bases and J by 7 bases, with 14 bases between them.